A single sample is the source of the 9 T cell receptor beta chains below, sequenced in a study of CD8 T cells in ankylosing spondylitis. TCRdb ran MiXCR on the 5' RACE reads and lists one entry per CDR3 protein. This sample has approximately 43,000 distinct CDR3 sequences; 4% occur once, and the top ten carry around 4.1%. Material for sequencing was blood, either unsorted or a sorted T cell fraction (not recorded which). These receptors came from a female donor with ankylosing spondylitis or in good health (not recorded which).

This clonotype was found many times. V is TRBV9 and J is TRBJ1-6, with D unclear. CDR1 and CDR2 from the germline V gene are SGDLS and YYNGEE. The CDR3 runs to 13 residues. The V and J ends lost 4 bases and 10 bases respectively, with 12 bases between them. The CDR3: CASSPPLGSPLHF. The CDR3 DNA follows: TGTGCCAGCAGCCCTCCCCTAGGATCACCCCTCCACTTT.

At least ten counts were recorded for this clonotype. The gene calls are TRBV9 and TRBJ2-3; 9 nucleotides line up with TRBD2. The V gene end was trimmed by 1 base and the J gene end by 3 bases; junction bases not matched to a gene: 9. This CDR3 has 17 residues. The germline V gene encodes CDR1 SGDLS and CDR2 YYNGEE. The CDR3 is CASSVSVSGGSTDTQYF. The CDR3 DNA follows: TGTGCCAGCAGCGTAAGTGTTAGCGGGGGATCGACAGATACGCAGTATTTT.

This clonotype was detected many times. The rearrangement uses TRBV9 and TRBJ2-7; the match to TRBD1 covers 7 bases. CDR3 length equals 14 residues. Germline trimming cut 1 base from V and 3 bases from J; bases unmatched to any gene: 4. Germline loops: CDR1 SGDLS, CDR2 YYNGEE. This CDR3 is CASSVNTGVYEQYF. CDR3 nucleotides: TGTGCCAGCAGCGTAAACACAGGGGTCTACGAGCAGTACTTC.

This clonotype was recorded at least ten times. This chain connects TRBV6-4 to TRBJ2-5; 8 nucleotides match TRBD1. J was trimmed by 2 bases and V by 8 bases; bases with no gene match: 4. CDR3 length: 13 residues. In germline, CDR1 is MRHNA, CDR2 SNTAGT. The DNA of the CDR3 is TGTGCCAGCTCAAGACAGGGGCAAGAGACCCAGTACTTC. Translation gives CASSRQGQETQYF.

This clonotype was observed many times. This chain joins TRBV9 and TRBJ2-3, with no clear D. This CDR3 is 14 amino acids long. Germline V lookup: CDR1 SGDLS, CDR2 YYNGEE. V was trimmed by 0 bases and J by 1 base, leaving 6 bases between them. CDR3 residues: CASSVAYGTDTQYF. In DNA, the CDR3 is TGTGCCAGCAGCGTAGCTTACGGCACAGATACGCAGTATTTT.

This clonotype was counted ten times or more. The chain has TRBV9 and TRBJ2-2; weak D call: TRBD1 (6 bases). Trimming left V 2 bases short and J 5 bases short, with 10 bases between. This CDR3 has 14 amino acids. Germline V lookup: CDR1 SGDLS, CDR2 YYNGEE. The CDR3 DNA reads TGTGCCAGCAGCGTGCAGGGGTGGACCGGGGAGCTGTTTTTT. Translated: CASSVQGWTGELFF.

This clonotype was seen repeatedly, ten times or more. V is TRBV9 and J is TRBJ2-7; either TRBD1 or TRBD2 may fit D (6 bases each). The germline V and J ends were trimmed by 3 bases and 4 bases, with 20 bases remaining between them. CDR1 and CDR2 from the germline V gene are SGDLS and YYNGEE. The CDR3 consists of 16 residues. In DNA, the CDR3 is TGTGCCAGCAGCGGAAAACCAGGGGAGGTGGGTTACGAGCAGTACTTC. It translates to CASSGKPGEVGYEQYF. The full variable domain, its missing parts supplied by reference TRBV9 and TRBJ2-7, is DSGVTQTPKHLITATGQRVTLRCSPRSGDLSVYWYQQSLDQGLQFLIQYYNGEERAKGNILERFSAQQFPDLHSELNLSSLELGDSALYFCASSGKPGEVGYEQYFGPGTRLTVT.

A word on this clonotype: Possible read error: a much larger clone is one base away. V is TRBV9 and J is TRBJ2-5; perhaps TRBD2 as D (6 bases). Germline V lookup: CDR1 SGDLS, CDR2 YYNGEE. The CDR3 consists of 13 residues. Trimming took off 4 bases at V and 5 bases at J, with 12 bases between the two ends. The CDR3 DNA follows: TGTGCCAGCAGCCTGGAGGGTCTGGAGACCCAGTACTTC. It specifies CASSLEGLETQYF.

This clonotype was recorded at least ten times. The chain joins TRBV9 to TRBJ2-5; 8 bases line up with TRBD2. CDR3 length: 15 residues. Trimming took 0 bases from V and 5 from J; bases not matched to a gene: 6. Germline CDR1 reads SGDLS; CDR2 reads YYNGEE. This CDR3 reads CASSVDGRGGETQYF. CDR3 in DNA: TGTGCCAGCAGCGTAGACGGGAGGGGTGGGGAGACCCAGTACTTC.